Following are 11 T cell receptor beta chains from one sample sequenced in a study of cytomegalovirus exposure and HLA in healthy donors. 13 Jbeta primers and 60 Vbeta primers were used for the PCR. Libraries were prepared by immunoSEQ multiplex PCR; TCRdb keeps only in-frame clonotypes and omits some of them. The sample contains some 250,000 clones, about 81% of which appear only once. The sample was PBMCs. These receptor sequences come from a woman aged 35 to 49 in good health and CMV-seropositive.

This clone was detected once. The chain carries TRBV19 and TRBJ1-1, with 8 nucleotides matching TRBD1. CDR1 is LNHDA and CDR2 is SQIVND in the germline V gene (reference sequence). CDR3 length equals 18 residues. With 4 bases clipped from V and 0 bases from J, the junction kept 13 bases outside the gene matches. CDR3 protein: CASSKPGQETFMNTEAFF. The CDR3 DNA reads TGTGCCAGTAGTAAGCCGGGACAGGAGACTTTCATGAACACTGAAGCTTTCTTT.

The J gene is TRBJ2-3, the V gene TRBV4-2; TRBD1 matches at 9 bases. V was clipped by 8 bases and J by 5 bases; unmatched bases: 5. CDR1 and CDR2 (germline): LGHNA, YNFKEQ. The CDR3 totals 13 residues. In DNA, the CDR3 is TGTGCCAGCTCGACAGGGGGTAAAGATACGCAGTATTTT. Encoded protein: CASSTGGKDTQYF.

Worth noting for this clone: In the same sample, other DNA sequences code for this CDR3. The chain joins TRBV27 to TRBJ1-1; 7 bases fit TRBD1. The CDR3 is 13 amino acids. Trimming removed 2 bases from V and 4 bases from J; junction bases left unmatched: 1. Germline V lookup: CDR1 MNHEY, CDR2 SMNVEV (reference sequence). CDR3 sequence reads: CASSLRQGTEAFF. CDR3 DNA: TGTGCCAGCAGTTTACGACAGGGCACTGAAGCTTTCTTT.

The chain is built from TRBV5-6 and TRBJ2-5; D may be TRBD1 (6 bases). The CDR3 consists of 14 residues. The germline CDR1 and CDR2 sequences are SGHDT and YYEEEE. V lost 4 bases and J 1 base, leaving 11 bases between the germline ends. As DNA, the CDR3 is TGTGCCAGCAGCAGTACAGGGTCCCAAGAGACCCAGTACTTC. This encodes CASSSTGSQETQYF. Full variable domain (missing parts from reference TRBV5-6 and TRBJ2-5): DAGVTQSPTHLIKTRGQQVTLRCSPKSGHDTVSWYQQALGQGPQFIFQYYEEEERQRGNFPDRFSGHQFPNYSSELNVNALLLGDSALYLCASSSTGSQETQYFGPGTRLLVL.

The V and J genes are TRBV28 and TRBJ2-1, with TRBD1 matching over 8 bases. The CDR3 spans 16 residues. The V and J ends lost 7 bases and 5 bases, in that order; junction bases with no gene match: 13. Germline V CDR1 and CDR2: MDHEN, SYDVKM. The CDR3 sequence: CASNPLGDRGNNEQFF. The CDR3 DNA reads as TGTGCCAGCAACCCTCTGGGAGACAGGGGAAACAATGAGCAGTTCTTC.

V usage is TRBV27 and J usage is TRBJ2-6, with D maybe TRBD1 (6 bases). The CDR3 covers 17 residues. Trimming removed 3 bases from V and 0 bases from J, with 12 bases in between. Germline loops: CDR1 MNHEY, CDR2 SMNVEV (reference sequence). The CDR3: CASSLNRAASGANVLTF. The CDR3 DNA is TGTGCCAGCAGTTTGAACAGGGCAGCCTCTGGGGCCAACGTCCTGACTTTC. The full variable domain, with the rest looked up from reference TRBV27 and TRBJ2-6, is EAQVTQNPRYLITVTGKKLTVTCSQNMNHEYMSWYRQDPGLGLRQIYYSMNVEVTDKGDVPEGYKVSRKEKRNFPLILESPSPNQTSLYFCASSLNRAASGANVLTFGAGSRLTVL.

This rearrangement joins TRBV6-6 to TRBJ2-7; a weak D match, TRBD1 (6 bases). Trimming shortened V by 2 bases and J by 2 bases, and 13 bases separated the two germline ends. Germline lookup yields CDR1 MNHNY and CDR2 SVGAGI (reference sequence). The CDR3 has 15 amino acids. The CDR3 DNA follows: TGTGCCAGCAGTTACACCCCGGACAGTACCTACGAGCAGTACTTC. It translates to CASSYTPDSTYEQYF.

J is TRBJ1-2 and V is TRBV30; 7 bases are shared with TRBD1. After removal of 0 bases from V and 6 bases from J, the junction contained 10 bases not matched to a gene. The V gene's germline CDR1 is GTSNPN and CDR2 SVGIG (reference sequence). The CDR3 sequence is 15 residues long. For the CDR3, the DNA is TGTGCCTGGAGTGTAGGGGTCAGGGGGACGCATGGCTACACCTTC. Its protein product is CAWSVGVRGTHGYTF.

This rearrangement joins TRBV7-2 to TRBJ2-1, with 8 bases that match TRBD2. V dropped 7 bases and J dropped 0; count of bases not matched to a gene: 8. Germline V gives CDR1 SGHTA, CDR2 FQGNSA. This CDR3 region has 16 residues. CDR3 sequence (DNA): TGTGCCAGCACAAGCGGGGGCGGTAGCTCCTACAATGAGCAGTTCTTC. This gives the protein CASTSGGGSSYNEQFF. Complete variable domain (other parts from reference TRBV7-2 and TRBJ2-1): GAGVSQSPSNKVTEKGKDVELRCDPISGHTALYWYRQSLGQGLEFLIYFQGNSAPDKSGLPSDRFSAERTGGSVSTLTIQRTQQEDSAVYLCASTSGGGSSYNEQFFGPGTRLTVL.

The J gene is TRBJ2-3, the V gene TRBV5-6; 10 nucleotides line up with TRBD2. CDR3 size: 18 residues. In germline, CDR1 is SGHDT, CDR2 YYEEEE. V lost 1 base to trimming and J lost 4 bases; unmatched junction nucleotides: 12. The CDR3 sequence: CASSLRASGSYRADTQYF. As DNA, the CDR3 is TGTGCCAGCAGCTTGCGGGCTAGCGGGAGTTATCGGGCAGATACGCAGTATTTT. Based on the CDR3 plus reference TRBV5-6 and TRBJ2-3, the full variable domain is DAGVTQSPTHLIKTRGQQVTLRCSPKSGHDTVSWYQQALGQGPQFIFQYYEEEERQRGNFPDRFSGHQFPNYSSELNVNALLLGDSALYLCASSLRASGSYRADTQYFGPGTRLTVL.

This clone was recorded once. The rearrangement uses TRBV2 and TRBJ2-7, with TRBD1 identical over 8 bases. J was trimmed by 3 bases and V by 2 bases; bases with no gene match: 6. CDR3 length: 15 amino acids. Looked up from germline, CDR1 is SNHLY and CDR2 is FYNNEI. In DNA, the CDR3 is TGTGCCAGCAGTGAAAGGCCAGGGGGCTTCTACGAGCAGTACTTC. Protein sequence: CASSERPGGFYEQYF.